This T cell receptor beta chain came from a study of type 1 regulatory T cells. TCRdb reprocessed the reads with MiXCR, giving one entry per CDR3 protein. The sample includes roughly 62,000 distinct CDR3 sequences, less than 70% of them seen just once. General study findings and limits: Tr1 cells had a more restricted TCR repertoire than non-Tr1 cells.

Worth noting for this clonotype: Antigen: not known.

This TCR was recovered from a human donor in good health. The specimen was cultured non-Tr1 T cells, either the whole culture or a sorted T cell fraction (not recorded which).

CDR3 amino acids: CASSIRGGLFYEQYF. In DNA form, the CDR3 reads TGTGCCAGCAGTATCCGTGGAGGACTATTCTACGAGCAGTACTTC. The gene calls are TRBV27 and TRBJ2-7; D is perhaps TRBD2 (6 bases). This CDR3 comprises 15 residues. V lost 5 bases and J 3 bases, leaving 17 bases between the germline ends. CDR1 MNHEY and CDR2 SMNVEV come from the germline V gene (reference sequence).